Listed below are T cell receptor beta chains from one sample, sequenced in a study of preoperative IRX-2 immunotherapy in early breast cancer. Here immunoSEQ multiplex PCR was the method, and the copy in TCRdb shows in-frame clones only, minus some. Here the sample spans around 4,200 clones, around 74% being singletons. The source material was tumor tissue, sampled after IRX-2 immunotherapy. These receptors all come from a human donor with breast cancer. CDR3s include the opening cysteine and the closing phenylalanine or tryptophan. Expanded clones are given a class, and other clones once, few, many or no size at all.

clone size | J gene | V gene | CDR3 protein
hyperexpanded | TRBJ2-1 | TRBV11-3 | CASSQRTSAHNEQFF
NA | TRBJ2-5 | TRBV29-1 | CSAYPGEQETQYF
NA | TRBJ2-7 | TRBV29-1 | CSAEGLAGVSSYEQYF
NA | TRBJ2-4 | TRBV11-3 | CASSSMGLQNIQYF
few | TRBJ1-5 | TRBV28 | CASSPQGVVNQPQHF
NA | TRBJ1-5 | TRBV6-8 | CASTLVRHSNQPQHF
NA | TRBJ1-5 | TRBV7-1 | CASSVTENSNQPQHF
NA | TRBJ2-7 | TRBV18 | CASSRGTSYEQYF
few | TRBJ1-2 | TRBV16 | CASSSQGSTGYTF
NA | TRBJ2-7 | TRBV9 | CAISPGTGDYEQYF
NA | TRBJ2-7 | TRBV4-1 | CASSLRTGEDEQYF
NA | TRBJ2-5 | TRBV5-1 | CASSLGTGRGETQYF
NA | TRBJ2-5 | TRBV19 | CASSLAGGFETQYF
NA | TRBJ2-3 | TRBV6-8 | CASSTSGDTDTQYF
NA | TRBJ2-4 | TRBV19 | CASSMSDQSRAKNIQYF
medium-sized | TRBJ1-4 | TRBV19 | CASSIGLQTSGEKLFF
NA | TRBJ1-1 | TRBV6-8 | CASDNGRDRGPDTEAFF
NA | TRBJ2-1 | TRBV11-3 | CASSTGLAGKDGEQFF
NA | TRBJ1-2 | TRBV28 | CASSFIISNYGYTF
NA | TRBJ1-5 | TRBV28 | CASSSQTGYFQPQHF
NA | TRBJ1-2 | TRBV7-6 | CASSKTGQDIYGYTF
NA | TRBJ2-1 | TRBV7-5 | CASSLWAGASDEQFF
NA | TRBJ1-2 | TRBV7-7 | CASSRGQGNYGYTF
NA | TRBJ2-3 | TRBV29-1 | CSVYLSTDTQYF
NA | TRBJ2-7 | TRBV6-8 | CASSYSGTRPDYEQYF
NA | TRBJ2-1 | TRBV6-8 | CASSDRVTGGSRWTYNEQFF
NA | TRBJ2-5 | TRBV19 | CASSQRQVQETQYF
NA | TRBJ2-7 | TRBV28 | CAVQGQGARLNEQYF
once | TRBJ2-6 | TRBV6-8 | CASSRSTGSGANVLTF
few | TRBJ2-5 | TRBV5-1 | CASSPGVGRQETQYF
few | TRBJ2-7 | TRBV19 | CASSSKTGGFDHEQYF
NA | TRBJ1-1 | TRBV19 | CASSIAGTGRSEAFF
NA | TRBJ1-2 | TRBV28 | CASSLWGASNYGYTF
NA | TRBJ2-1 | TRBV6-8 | CASWGAGGPYNEQFF
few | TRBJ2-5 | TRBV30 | CAWSLSGRALETQYF
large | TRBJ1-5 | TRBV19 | CASSISGYRVDRNQPQHF
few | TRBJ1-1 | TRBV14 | CASSQERQMSRAFF
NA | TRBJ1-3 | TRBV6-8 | CASSYSFEGGGNTIYF
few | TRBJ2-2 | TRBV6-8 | CASIQGPWAGELFF
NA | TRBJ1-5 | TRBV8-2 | CASSPRDSSYQPQHF
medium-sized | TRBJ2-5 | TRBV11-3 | CASSLEGRGVETQYF
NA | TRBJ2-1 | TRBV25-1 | CASSELGERHEQFF
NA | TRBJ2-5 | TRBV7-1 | CASSYASRVQETQYF
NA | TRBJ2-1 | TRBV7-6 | CASTRTGGRNEQFF
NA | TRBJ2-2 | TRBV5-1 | CASSWTSGSPNTGELFF
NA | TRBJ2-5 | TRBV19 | CASSQGMKTQYF
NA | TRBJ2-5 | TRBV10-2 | CASSVSQETQYF
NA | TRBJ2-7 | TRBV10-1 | CASSDPGVGEQYF
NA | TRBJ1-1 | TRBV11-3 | CASSLYRDYLNTEAFF
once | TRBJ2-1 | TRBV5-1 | CASRTSDPNNEQFF
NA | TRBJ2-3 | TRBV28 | CASSLLGRGDTQYF
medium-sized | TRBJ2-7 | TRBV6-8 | CASSYDRLYEQYF
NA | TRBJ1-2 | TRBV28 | CASSLTGDRYGYTF
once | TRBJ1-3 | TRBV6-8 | CASRRDRGSGNTIYF
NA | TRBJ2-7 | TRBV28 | CASSPFEGTGRYEQYF